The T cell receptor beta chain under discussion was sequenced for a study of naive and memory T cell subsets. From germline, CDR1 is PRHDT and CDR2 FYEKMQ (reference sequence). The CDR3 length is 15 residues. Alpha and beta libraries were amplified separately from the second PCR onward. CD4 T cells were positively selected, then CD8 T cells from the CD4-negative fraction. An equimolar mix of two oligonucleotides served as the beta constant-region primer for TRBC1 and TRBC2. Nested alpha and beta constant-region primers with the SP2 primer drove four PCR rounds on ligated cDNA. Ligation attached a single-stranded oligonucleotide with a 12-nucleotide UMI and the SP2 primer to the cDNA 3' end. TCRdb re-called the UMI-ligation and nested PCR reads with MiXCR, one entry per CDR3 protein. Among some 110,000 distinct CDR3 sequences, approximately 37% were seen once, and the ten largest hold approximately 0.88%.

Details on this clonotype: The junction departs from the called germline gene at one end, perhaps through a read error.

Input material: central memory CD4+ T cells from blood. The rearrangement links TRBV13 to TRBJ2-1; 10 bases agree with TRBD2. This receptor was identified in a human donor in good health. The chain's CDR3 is CVSSGRLAGDNEQFF. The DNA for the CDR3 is TGTGTCAGCAGCGGCCGACTAGCGGGTGACAATGAGCAGTTCTTC.